A few counts support the clone carrying this T cell receptor (beta chain). Its antigen is not known. This entry is derived from a study of T-cell memory formation after mild COVID-19. Overall study results and limits: The study found balanced CD4/CD8 in clones contracting day 15 to 85 and a CD4+ lean in later expanders. Contracting CD4+ clones sat mainly in CM and EM; CD8+ in EMRA.

Constant-segment-primed 5'RACE gave TCR alpha and TCR beta cDNA libraries with sample barcodes and UMIs. TCRdb itself ran the 5' RACE reads through MiXCR, one entry per CDR3 protein. Counted here are roughly 110,000 distinct CDR3 sequences, over 15% occurring once; the ten biggest clones make up around 28%. The CDR3 contains 19 residues. V was pared by 0 bases and J by 6 bases, with 14 bases of the junction left unmatched. This sequence joins TRBV23-1 and TRBJ2-1, with 10 bases aligning to TRBD1. TRBV23-1 has ORF status, its function being uncertain. The TCR sequence derives from an adult woman who had mild COVID-19 (a few samples of this study predate the infection). Cell type and time point are not known. Sample: PBMCs or a T cell subset sorted from them (not recorded which). The CDR3 sequence: CASSQSWARQGANINEQFF. The DNA of the CDR3 is TGCGCCAGCAGTCAATCGTGGGCCAGACAGGGGGCCAATATCAATGAGCAGTTCTTC.